One sample yielded the 21 T cell receptor beta chains listed below, sequenced in a study of blood T cells in healthy people across ages. A J-beta primer mix and a sample-barcoded 5' primer were used in a second PCR of about 7 to 12 cycles. Via MiXCR, TCRdb re-called the 5' RACE reads, giving one row per CDR3 protein. The sample records around 1,000,000 distinct CDR3 sequences, approximately 26% being singletons. These same records also appear under a second study, on T cells of mothers and their children.

The specimen was blood. The receptor set was obtained from a girl aged 2 to 9 in good health.

The V and J genes are TRBV11-2 and TRBJ2-7, with TRBD1 as a possible D gene (6 bases). Trimming left V 0 bases short and J 0 bases short, with 12 bases between. Germline V CDR1 and CDR2: SGHAT, FQNNGV. The CDR3 contains 16 residues. The CDR3: CASSLEGGKSSYEQYF. The CDR3 DNA sequence: TGTGCCAGCAGCTTAGAAGGGGGAAAGAGCTCCTACGAGCAGTACTTC. The variable domain in full, with the rest retrieved from reference TRBV11-2 and TRBJ2-7, is EAGVAQSPRYKIIEKRQSVAFWCNPISGHATLYWYQQILGQGPKLLIQFQNNGVVDDSQLPKDRFSAERLKGVDSTLKIQPAKLEDSAVYLCASSLEGGKSSYEQYFGPGTRLTVT.

The chain combines TRBV4-3 with TRBJ2-7; D call uncertain. The V gene lost 0 bases and the J gene lost 2 bases, with 20 bases spanning the gap. Germline values: CDR1 LGHNA, CDR2 YSLEER. This CDR3 comprises 18 residues. The CDR3, as DNA: TGCGCCAGCAGCCAAGATCCAATGCCCGGCGGTTCCACCTACGAGCAGTACTTC. This translates into CASSQDPMPGGSTYEQYF.

This clonotype was seen a handful of times. The chain has TRBV7-9 and TRBJ2-3, with TRBD1 identical over 11 bases. J lost 2 bases, V lost 7 bases, and 5 bases had no gene match. Germline CDR1 and CDR2: SEHNR and FQNEAQ (reference sequence). This CDR3 region has 15 residues. CDR3 amino acids: CASTGTGGITDTQYF. The CDR3 bases are TGTGCCAGCACCGGGACAGGGGGAATCACAGATACGCAGTATTTT.

This clonotype was counted a few times. This sequence joins TRBV6-2 or TRBV6-3 and TRBJ2-5; possibly TRBD1 or TRBD2 for D (5 bases each). The DNA end is more similar to TRBJ2-7, so the J call may be wrong. The CDR3 spans 16 residues. Germline CDR1 MNHEY, CDR2 SVGEGT. The CDR3 DNA sequence: TGTGCCAGCAGTTCCCTCGACCAGGGACGGCCAAACGAGCAGTACTTC. Its translation: CASSSLDQGRPNEQYF.

The chain combines TRBV4-1 with TRBJ1-1; D gene ambiguous. The CDR3 runs to 12 residues. CDR1 is MGHRA and CDR2 is YSYEKL in the germline V gene. V lost 1 base and J lost 5, with 5 bases in between. The DNA for the CDR3 is TGCGCCAGCAGCCAAGGGTGGACTGAAGCTTTCTTT. As protein: CASSQGWTEAFF.

The chain uses TRBV20-1 and TRBJ2-5; TRBD2 aligns across 10 bases. Trimming at V came to 3 bases and at J to 5 bases, leaving 15 bases not matched to a gene. The CDR3 covers 17 residues. Germline V lookup: CDR1 DFQATT, CDR2 SNEGSKA (reference sequence). Here the CDR3 DNA reads TGCAGTGCTAGGGGTCCTAGCGGGAGCTCGATGAGGGAGACCCAGTACTTC. This encodes CSARGPSGSSMRETQYF.

The chain is built from TRBV9 and TRBJ2-2; D remains unclear. Trimming pared 4 bases from V and 1 base from J, leaving 11 bases between. Germline loops: CDR1 SGDLS, CDR2 YYNGEE. The CDR3 loop spans 15 amino acids. The DNA of the CDR3 is TGTGCCAGCAGCCCCGTTTACGGGAACACCGGGGAGCTGTTTTTT. It is translated as CASSPVYGNTGELFF.

This clonotype was picked up a small number of times. The chain uses TRBV2 and TRBJ2-5, with 7 bases matching TRBD2. Near its end, the DNA agrees better with TRBJ2-7, so the J call may be wrong. This CDR3 contains 13 residues. CDR1 is SNHLY, CDR2 FYNNEI, per germline. The CDR3 reads CASFVGGRYEQYF. DNA of the CDR3: TGTGCCAGCTTTGTGGGGGGGAGGTACGAGCAGTACTTC.

Worth noting for this clonotype: The junction differs from germline at one of its ends, possibly a read error. This chain links TRBV7-7 with TRBJ2-1; D is undetermined. CDR1 and CDR2 (germline): SSHAT, FNYEAQ (reference sequence). CDR3 length: 15 amino acids. The CDR3, as DNA: TGTGCTAGCAGCTTAGAATTAAGTCCTTCCAATGAGCAGTTCTTC. It codes for CASSLELSPSNEQFF.

The gene calls are TRBV12-3 or TRBV12-4 and TRBJ1-2; 7 nucleotides line up with TRBD1. V shed 1 base, J shed 6 bases, and the junction held 5 bases outside the gene matches. This CDR3 is built from 14 residues. DNA of the CDR3: TGTGCCAGCAGTTTAGAAGACAGGGAACATGGCTACACCTTC. Protein: CASSLEDREHGYTF.

This clonotype was seen once. V usage is TRBV20-1 and J usage is TRBJ2-1; no clear D gene. CDR1 is DFQATT and CDR2 is SNEGSKA in the germline V gene (reference sequence). The CDR3 sequence is 15 residues long. V lost 1 base and J lost 2, with 12 bases in between. The CDR3 coding sequence is TGCAGTGCTAGAGGGCTACAAGAGGCCTACAATGAGCAGTTCTTC. Residues: CSARGLQEAYNEQFF.

This clonotype turned up a few times. This chain joins TRBV5-6 and TRBJ2-7; D gene ambiguous. Trimming removed 3 bases at V and 5 bases at J, with 18 bases between. Germline lookup yields CDR1 SGHDT and CDR2 YYEEEE. The CDR3 has 15 amino acids. The CDR3 region has the DNA TGTGCCAGCAGCTGGGGTAATTTGGTAAGCCACGAGCAGTACTTC. Translating it yields CASSWGNLVSHEQYF.

This clonotype was picked up a small number of times. The CDR3 spells CASSHSGLASSTDTQYF. The CDR3 coding sequence is TGTGCCAGCAGTCACTCCGGACTAGCGTCTAGCACAGATACGCAGTATTTT. V usage is TRBV28 and J usage is TRBJ2-3; TRBD2 matches 9 bases. The V gene end was trimmed by 5 bases and the J gene end by 0 bases; junction bases not matched to a gene: 9. Germline V gives CDR1 MDHEN, CDR2 SYDVKM. The CDR3 is 17 amino acids.

This chain links TRBV6-5 with TRBJ2-3; D unresolved. V dropped 2 bases and J dropped 5 bases, with 11 bases sitting between them. The CDR3 spans 14 residues. Germline CDR1 is MNHEY and CDR2 is SVGAGI. Here the CDR3 DNA reads TGTGCCAGCAGTTACCAGAAATATAGAGATACGCAGTATTTT. This sequence encodes CASSYQKYRDTQYF.

V usage is TRBV7-9 and J usage is TRBJ1-4; no reliable D call. Trimming took off 2 bases at V and 0 bases at J, with 10 bases between the two ends. The CDR3 has 16 residues. Germline lookup yields CDR1 SEHNR and CDR2 FQNEAQ (reference sequence). CDR3 residues: CASSLPADATNEKLFF. As DNA, the CDR3 is TGTGCCAGCAGCTTACCCGCGGACGCAACTAATGAAAAACTGTTTTTT.

This clonotype was detected only a few times. V usage is TRBV29-1 and J usage is TRBJ1-2; 9 bases align to TRBD1. CDR1 is SQVTM and CDR2 is ANQGSEA in the germline V gene. Trimming took 3 bases from V and 8 from J; bases not matched to a gene: 1. The length of the CDR3 is 11 residues. The DNA of the CDR3 is TGCAGCGTTGAGGACAGGGGCGGCTACACCTTC. Amino acid sequence: CSVEDRGGYTF. Complete variable domain (other parts from reference TRBV29-1 and TRBJ1-2): SAVISQKPSRDICQRGTSLTIQCQVDSQVTMMFWYRQQPGQSLTLIATANQGSEATYESGFVIDKFPISRPNLTFSTLTVSNMSPEDSSIYLCSVEDRGGYTFGSGTRLTVV.

This clonotype has only a few counts. The V and J genes are TRBV10-2 and TRBJ2-4; 10 nucleotides align to TRBD1. The CDR3 runs to 13 residues. V gave up 7 bases and J gave up 6 bases; unmatched junction bases: 3. Germline CDR1 reads WSHSY; CDR2 reads SAAADI. CDR3 sequence (DNA): TGCGCCAGCAATCGGGACAGGGGAAACATTCAGTACTTC. It yields the protein CASNRDRGNIQYF.

The chain links TRBV28 to TRBJ1-6, with no clear D. The ends were cut back, 4 bases at V and 13 bases at J, with 11 bases in the middle. This CDR3 has 12 amino acids. Germline V gene lookup returns CDR1 MDHEN and CDR2 SYDVKM. CDR3 loop: CASSSPLSPLHF. The CDR3 nucleotides read TGTGCCAGCAGTTCACCTCTTTCCCCCCTCCACTTT. Using reference TRBV28 and TRBJ1-6 for the parts outside the CDR3, the full variable domain is DVKVTQSSRYLVKRTGEKVFLECVQDMDHENMFWYRQDPGLGLRLIYFSYDVKMKEKGDIPEGYSVSREKKERFSLILESASTNQTSMYLCASSSPLSPLHFGNGTRLTVT.

This clonotype was observed many times. For the CDR3, the DNA is TGTGCCAGCAGTTTGTGGACTAGCGGGACGGTGACAGATACGCAGTATTTT. Its protein product is CASSLWTSGTVTDTQYF. V usage is TRBV12-3 or TRBV12-4 and J usage is TRBJ2-3; 12 positions match TRBD2. With V trimmed by 3 bases and J by 3 bases, 7 bases remained unmatched. CDR3 length: 17 amino acids.

The chain joins TRBV7-9 to TRBJ2-1, with D tentatively TRBD1 or TRBD2 (6 bases each). The length of the CDR3 is 17 residues. The ends were cut back, 1 base at V and 4 bases at J, with 17 bases in the middle. Germline V lookup: CDR1 SEHNR, CDR2 FQNEAQ (reference sequence). CDR3 amino acids: CASSLVWSGAGYNEQFF. CDR3 in DNA: TGTGCCAGCAGCTTAGTTTGGTCGGGGGCTGGTTACAATGAGCAGTTCTTC. The whole variable domain, remainder taken from reference TRBV7-9 and TRBJ2-1, is DTGVSQNPRHKITKRGQNVTFRCDPISEHNRLYWYRQTLGQGPEFLTYFQNEAQLEKSRLLSDRFSAERPKGSFSTLEIQRTEQGDSAMYLCASSLVWSGAGYNEQFFGPGTRLTVL.

The V call is TRBV6-2 or TRBV6-3, the J call TRBJ2-5; TRBD2 matches 10 bases. The length of the CDR3 is 16 residues. Germline assignment: CDR1 MNHEY and CDR2 SVGEGT. Trimming removed 1 base from V and 3 bases from J; junction bases left unmatched: 5. CDR3: CASSYLGLATEETQYF. The CDR3 DNA reads TGTGCCAGCAGTTACTTGGGACTAGCGACAGAAGAGACCCAGTACTTC.